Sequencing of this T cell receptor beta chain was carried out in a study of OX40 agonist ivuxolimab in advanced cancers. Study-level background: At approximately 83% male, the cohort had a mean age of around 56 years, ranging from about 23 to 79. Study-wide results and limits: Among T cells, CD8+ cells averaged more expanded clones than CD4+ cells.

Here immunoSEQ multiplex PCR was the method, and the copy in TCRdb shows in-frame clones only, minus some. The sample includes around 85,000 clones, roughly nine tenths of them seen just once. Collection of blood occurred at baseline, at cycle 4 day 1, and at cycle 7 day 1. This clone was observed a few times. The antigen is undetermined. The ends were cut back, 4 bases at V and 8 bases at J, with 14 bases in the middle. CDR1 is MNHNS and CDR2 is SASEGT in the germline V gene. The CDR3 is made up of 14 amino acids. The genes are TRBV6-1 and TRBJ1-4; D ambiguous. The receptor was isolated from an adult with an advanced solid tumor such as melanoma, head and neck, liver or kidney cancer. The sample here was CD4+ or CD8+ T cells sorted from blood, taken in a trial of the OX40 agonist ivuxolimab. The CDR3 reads CASSADLMGEKLFF. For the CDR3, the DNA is TGTGCCAGCAGTGCCGACCTAATGGGCGAAAAACTGTTTTTT.